The present T cell receptor beta chain was sequenced within a study of CD4 and CD8 cells across lung adenocarcinoma regions (dated by TCRdb to the late 2010s). As for the study more broadly: Intratumor heterogeneity of the T cell receptor repertoire was examined by comparing tumor centers with tumor margins.

Libraries were prepared through PCR. Sequenced on a HiSeq X Ten. Using fastp trimming at Q25 and MiXCR clonotype assembly, TCRdb reanalyzed the public sequencing data and kept in-frame beta chains. Each record represents a unique CDR3 protein, reported with the most common genes and DNA among its rows. The sample contains approximately 5,000 distinct CDR3 sequences, about half of them found a single time. The ten largest account for 87% of the sample. This clonotype was seen many times. No antigen is known for it. Per-base qualities were not stored, and no clone one base away is much larger. Donors were patients with localized lung adenocarcinoma, a subtype of non-small cell lung cancer. These samples came from the margins of localized lung adenocarcinomas. For TCR repertoire analysis, CD8+ T cells taken from tumor tissue were profiled apart from CD4+ T cells. The CDR3 spans 15 residues, from the cysteine through the phenylalanine. Only the CDR3 portion is preserved as DNA: 45 bases, with reading frame beginning at the first base. The CDR1 and CDR2 encoded by the germline V gene are MGHRA and YSYEKL.

The specimen sequenced was CD8+ T cells from the margin of a lung tumor. Explained via the paper, the cell subset or site label denotes: tumor margin region. The sequence was collected from a male donor with lung adenocarcinoma. The CD4 and CD8 labels of this study may be unreliable. The sequence is built from TRBV4-1 and TRBJ2-1; no D gene is confidently identified. The tail of the sequence fits TRBJ2-5 better, so the J call may be wrong. The CDR3 reads CASSSSPTDRETQYF. The DNA sequence is TGCGCCAGCAGTTCAAGCCCCACTGACCGGGAGACCCAGTACTTC.